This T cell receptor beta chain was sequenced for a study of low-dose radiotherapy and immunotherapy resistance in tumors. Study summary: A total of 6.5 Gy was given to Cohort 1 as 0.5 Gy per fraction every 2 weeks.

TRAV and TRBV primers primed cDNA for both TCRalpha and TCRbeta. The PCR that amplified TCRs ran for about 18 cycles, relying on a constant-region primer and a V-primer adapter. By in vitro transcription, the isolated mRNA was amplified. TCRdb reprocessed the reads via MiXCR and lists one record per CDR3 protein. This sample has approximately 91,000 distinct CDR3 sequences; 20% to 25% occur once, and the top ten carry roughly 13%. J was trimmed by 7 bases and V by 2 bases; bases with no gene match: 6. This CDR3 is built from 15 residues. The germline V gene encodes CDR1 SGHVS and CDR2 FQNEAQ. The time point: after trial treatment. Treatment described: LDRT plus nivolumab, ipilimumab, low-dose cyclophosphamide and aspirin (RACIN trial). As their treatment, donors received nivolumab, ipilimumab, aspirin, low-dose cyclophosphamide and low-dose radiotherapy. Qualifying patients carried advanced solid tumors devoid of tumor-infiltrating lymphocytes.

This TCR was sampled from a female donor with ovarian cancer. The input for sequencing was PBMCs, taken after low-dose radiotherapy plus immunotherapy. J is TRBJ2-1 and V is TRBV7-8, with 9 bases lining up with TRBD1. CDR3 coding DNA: TGTGCCAGCAGCTTATCCGGGACAGGGCGAAATGAGCAGTTCTTC. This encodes CASSLSGTGRNEQFF. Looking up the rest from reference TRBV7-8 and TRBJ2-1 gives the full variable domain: GAGVSQSPRYKVAKRGQDVALRCDPISGHVSLFWYQQALGQGPEFLTYFQNEAQLDKSGLPSDRFFAERPEGSVSTLKIQRTQQEDSAVYLCASSLSGTGRNEQFFGPGTRLTVL.